This T cell receptor beta chain was sequenced for a study of blood T cell repertoires in COVID-19. Profiling relied on immunoSEQ multiplex PCR, and the TCRdb table lists in-frame clones only, not all of them. This sample has about 210,000 clones; roughly 90% occur once, and the top ten carry around 1.6%. Germline V gene sequence: CDR1 SEHNR, CDR2 FQNEAQ (reference sequence). Deletions cut 5 bases from V and 2 bases from J, with 6 bases between. This CDR3 is 12 amino acids long. Sequenced: peripheral blood. The gene calls are TRBV7-9 and TRBJ1-1, with unresolved D. This receptor was obtained from a man between 18 and 35 years old with active or convalescent COVID-19. CDR3 nucleotide sequence: TGTGCCAGCAGCACTATTAACACTGAAGCTTTCTTT. Translation: CASSTINTEAFF. Combining the CDR3 with reference TRBV7-9 and TRBJ1-1 gives the whole variable domain DTGVSQNPRHKITKRGQNVTFRCDPISEHNRLYWYRQTLGQGPEFLTYFQNEAQLEKSRLLSDRFSAERPKGSFSTLEIQRTEQGDSAMYLCASSTINTEAFFGQGTRLTVV.